The 28 T cell receptor beta chains below all came from one sample that was sequenced in a study of blood T cell repertoires in COVID-19. This table comes from immunoSEQ multiplex PCR, and its TCRdb copy is limited to in-frame clones, with some not included. The sample has more than 85,000 clones; 70% to 90% are singletons. What was sequenced was peripheral blood. Receptors were obtained from a human donor in a cohort sampled during active COVID-19.

The gene calls are TRBV27 and TRBJ2-7, with D uncertain. The CDR3 spans 15 residues. Germline CDR1 and CDR2: MNHEY and SMNVEV (reference sequence). Trimming removed 5 bases from V and 1 base from J, with 15 bases in between. The CDR3 sequence: CASSNILGPSYEQYF. CDR3 DNA: TGTGCCAGCAGTAATATACTGGGCCCGTCCTACGAGCAGTACTTC.

The genes are TRBV7-9 and TRBJ1-4; 7 bases fit TRBD1. The V gene's germline CDR1 is SEHNR and CDR2 FQNEAQ (reference sequence). The V gene end was trimmed by 1 base and the J gene end by 5 bases; junction bases not matched to a gene: 4. This CDR3 is 15 amino acids long. In DNA, the CDR3 is TGTGCCAGCAGCTTAGACAGGGGTTGGAATGAAAAACTGTTTTTT. Amino acids: CASSLDRGWNEKLFF.

This chain joins TRBV11-2 and TRBJ1-2, with D maybe TRBD1 (6 bases). Trimming removed 5 bases from V and 9 bases from J, with 13 bases in between. CDR3 length equals 12 residues. Germline V gene sequence: CDR1 SGHAT, CDR2 FQNNGV. CDR3 amino acids: CASSPNRASYTF. Written as DNA, the CDR3 is TGTGCCAGCAGCCCCAACAGGGCAAGCTACACCTTC.

J is TRBJ1-2 and V is TRBV19; no clear D gene. The CDR3 sequence is 13 residues long. V was cut by 3 bases and J by 5 bases, with 10 bases left in between. Germline lookup yields CDR1 LNHDA and CDR2 SQIVND (reference sequence). The CDR3: CASSMVGLYGYTF. CDR3 nucleotide sequence: TGTGCCAGTAGTATGGTTGGGCTTTATGGCTACACCTTC.

This sequence joins TRBV28 and TRBJ2-5; the match to TRBD2 covers 12 bases. The trim removed 6 bases at V and 3 bases at J, leaving 8 bases unmatched. This CDR3 has 16 amino acids. Per the germline V gene, CDR1 is MDHEN and CDR2 is SYDVKM. Here the CDR3 reads CASRGTSGRLKETQYF. The DNA of the CDR3 is TGTGCCAGCAGGGGTACTAGCGGGAGGCTGAAAGAGACCCAGTACTTC.

This clone was observed once. The CDR3 DNA sequence: TGCGCCAGCAGCCAAGATTACAGTCAGGGGGCGGATAATGAAAAACTGTTTTTT. Translating it yields CASSQDYSQGADNEKLFF. This chain connects TRBV4-3 to TRBJ1-4; 8 nucleotides agree with TRBD1. After removal of 0 bases from V and 4 bases from J, the junction contained 10 bases not matched to a gene. Germline CDR1 is LGHNA and CDR2 is YSLEER. This CDR3 has 18 amino acids.

V is TRBV4-3 and J is TRBJ2-7; D gene unclear. This CDR3 has 14 residues. The V end lost 0 bases, the J end lost 3 bases, and 9 bases lay between the germline ends. Germline assignment: CDR1 LGHNA and CDR2 YSLEER. In nucleotides, the CDR3 is TGCGCCAGCAGCCAAGACCGGCGGAGCTACGAGCAGTACTTC. Amino acid sequence: CASSQDRRSYEQYF.

This chain links TRBV5-5 with TRBJ2-3; D call uncertain. Trimming took off 4 bases at V and 2 bases at J, with 8 bases between the two ends. Germline V gene data show CDR1 as SGHKS and CDR2 as YYEKEE (reference sequence). This CDR3 comprises 13 residues. CDR3 protein: CASSLPNTDTQYF. The CDR3 DNA follows: TGTGCCAGCAGCCTGCCTAACACAGATACGCAGTATTTT.

The chain employs TRBV11-2 and TRBJ2-1; maybe TRBD2 (6 bases). V was trimmed by 4 bases and J by 0 bases, leaving 10 bases between them. The CDR3 length is 15 residues. The V gene's germline CDR1 is SGHAT and CDR2 FQNNGV. CDR3 sequence (DNA): TGTGCCAGCAGCTCCGGGACTTTCTCCTACAATGAGCAGTTCTTC. It encodes CASSSGTFSYNEQFF. Based on the CDR3 plus reference TRBV11-2 and TRBJ2-1, the full variable domain is EAGVAQSPRYKIIEKRQSVAFWCNPISGHATLYWYQQILGQGPKLLIQFQNNGVVDDSQLPKDRFSAERLKGVDSTLKIQPAKLEDSAVYLCASSSGTFSYNEQFFGPGTRLTVL.

The V and J genes are TRBV7-6 and TRBJ2-1, with D perhaps matching TRBD2 (6 bases). Deletions cut 0 bases from V and 8 bases from J, with 11 bases between. This CDR3 comprises 14 residues. Germline V gene data show CDR1 as SGHVS and CDR2 as FNYEAQ. The CDR3 sequence is CASSLAGGGDEQFF. DNA for the CDR3: TGTGCCAGCAGCTTAGCGGGAGGAGGGGATGAGCAGTTCTTC.

The chain has TRBV5-1 and TRBJ1-3; 7 positions match TRBD1. CDR3 size: 16 residues. J was trimmed by 0 bases and V by 1 base; bases with no gene match: 4. Per germline, CDR1 SGHRS and CDR2 YFSETQ. The CDR3 here is CASSLSRDSSGNTIYF. CDR3 sequence (DNA): TGCGCCAGCAGCTTGTCCCGGGACAGCTCTGGAAACACCATATATTTT.

V is TRBV25-1 and J is TRBJ2-3; D is undetermined. CDR1 is MGHDK, CDR2 SYGVNS, per germline. The CDR3 is made up of 16 amino acids. Trimming removed 5 bases at V and 1 base at J, with 16 bases between. The CDR3, as DNA: TGTGCCAGCAGTTACCCGACCCCGGCGGGCACAGATACGCAGTATTTT. As protein: CASSYPTPAGTDTQYF.

This chain joins TRBV7-3 and TRBJ1-6; TRBD1 matches 7 bases. CDR1 is SGHTA, CDR2 FQGTGA, per germline. The V and J ends lost 4 bases and 7 bases, in that order; junction bases with no gene match: 4. CDR3 size: 14 residues. CDR3 sequence reads: CASSSGTVNSPLHF. The DNA for the CDR3 is TGTGCCAGCAGCTCTGGGACAGTAAATTCACCCCTCCACTTT.

CDR3 sequence (DNA): TGTGCCATCAGGACAGGACTTCATTCTCTTTATGGCTACACCTTC. Translating gives CAIRTGLHSLYGYTF. The chain links TRBV6-5 to TRBJ1-2, with 7 bases identical to TRBD1. After removal of 10 bases from V and 5 bases from J, the junction contained 16 bases not matched to a gene. CDR3 length equals 15 residues. Per germline, CDR1 MNHEY and CDR2 SVGAGI.

The CDR3 is CASGLVRQGKGFSEKLFF. CDR3 nucleotides: TGTGCTAGTGGTTTGGTCAGACAGGGGAAGGGATTTAGTGAAAAACTGTTTTTT. The rearrangement uses TRBV12-5 and TRBJ1-4; 8 bases are a match to TRBD1. This CDR3 has 18 amino acids. V trimming: 0 bases; J trimming: 7 bases; junction bases outside the gene matches: 13. Germline CDR1 is LGHNT and CDR2 is FRNRAP.

The rearrangement joins TRBV6-6 to TRBJ1-3; D unclear. V lost 10 bases and J lost 2, with 12 bases in between. The germline V gene encodes CDR1 MNHNY and CDR2 SVGAGI (reference sequence). This CDR3 region has 13 residues. The CDR3 is CATTITAGNTIYF. CDR3 nucleotide sequence: TGTGCCACCACGATTACAGCTGGAAACACCATATATTTT.

This clone was counted a few times. This chain uses TRBV2 with TRBJ1-6; D call uncertain. The CDR3 runs 15 residues. Trimming cost V 3 bases and J 11 bases, with 17 bases left between them. The germline V gene has CDR1 SNHLY and CDR2 FYNNEI. The CDR3 nucleotides are TGTGCCAGCAGTGACGCAAGGAACGGCCAGGCACCCCTCCACTTT. Amino acid sequence: CASSDARNGQAPLHF.

The J gene is TRBJ2-1, the V gene TRBV6-6, with 10 bases identical to TRBD1. This CDR3 is 16 amino acids long. Looked up from germline, CDR1 is MNHNY and CDR2 is SVGAGI (reference sequence). With V trimmed by 4 bases and J by 8 bases, 11 bases remained unmatched. This CDR3 reads CASSSNPGQGMDEQFF. CDR3 in DNA: TGTGCCAGCAGTTCAAACCCGGGACAGGGGATGGATGAGCAGTTCTTC.

As regards this clone: A junction boundary mismatches the germline segment, possibly from a read error. The chain recombines TRBV10-3 with TRBJ2-3, with 9 bases fitting TRBD1. This CDR3 has 14 residues. Germline V gene lookup returns CDR1 ENHRY and CDR2 SYGVKD. DNA for the CDR3: TGTGTCATCAGAGGAGGGACAGGGCTCGATACGCAGTATTTT. Translating gives CVIRGGTGLDTQYF.

The sample holds a few counts of this clone. This chain uses TRBV5-1 with TRBJ2-7; D gene ambiguous. V dropped 1 base and J dropped 2 bases, with 7 bases sitting between them. The CDR3 totals 13 residues. Per germline, CDR1 SGHRS and CDR2 YFSETQ. Written as DNA, the CDR3 is TGCGCCAGCAGCTTGAGTCAGGCCTACGAGCAGTACTTC. This gives the protein CASSLSQAYEQYF.

The V gene is TRBV7-3, the J gene TRBJ2-1; a weak D match, TRBD2 (6 bases). Trimming took off 0 bases at V and 4 bases at J, with 10 bases between the two ends. This CDR3 has 15 amino acids. Germline lookup yields CDR1 SGHTA and CDR2 FQGTGA. The CDR3 DNA sequence: TGTGCCAGCAGCTTAACGGGAGGACTATACAATGAGCAGTTCTTC. It specifies CASSLTGGLYNEQFF.

The chain uses TRBV6-1 and TRBJ2-7; D not resolved. Germline values: CDR1 MNHNS, CDR2 SASEGT. CDR3 length equals 16 residues. Trimming took off 0 bases at V and 1 base at J, with 13 bases between the two ends. The CDR3 bases are TGTGCCAGCAGTGAAGCGCGGTTGGCGGAATCCTACGAGCAGTACTTC. Its translation: CASSEARLAESYEQYF.

The chain carries TRBV4-2 and TRBJ1-4; 7 nucleotides match TRBD1. The V gene end was trimmed by 1 base and the J gene end by 7 bases; junction bases not matched to a gene: 0. This CDR3 spans 13 amino acids. Germline CDR1 LGHNA, CDR2 YNFKEQ. The CDR3 sequence is CASSQAGGEKLFF. Written as DNA, the CDR3 is TGTGCCAGCAGCCAAGCAGGGGGTGAAAAACTGTTTTTT.

The chain carries TRBV11-2 and TRBJ1-2; tentatively, D is TRBD1 (5 bases). Germline V lookup: CDR1 SGHAT, CDR2 FQNNGV. V was pared by 0 bases and J by 8 bases, with 10 bases between. The CDR3 is 13 amino acids. The chain's CDR3 is CASSLDPTVGYTF. In nucleotides, the CDR3 is TGTGCCAGCAGCTTAGACCCGACAGTAGGCTACACCTTC.

V usage is TRBV7-2 and J usage is TRBJ1-3; 8 bases are shared with TRBD1. After removal of 5 bases from V and 4 bases from J, the junction contained 7 bases not matched to a gene. Germline CDR1 and CDR2: SGHTA and FQGNSA. The CDR3 extends over 15 amino acids. The DNA for the CDR3 is TGTGCCAGCAGCGAGCAGGGGGCGCTCGGAAACACCATATATTTT. Its protein is CASSEQGALGNTIYF.

The chain carries TRBV3-1 (or the pseudogene TRBV3-2) and TRBJ2-7; 10 positions agree with TRBD2. This CDR3 has 18 amino acids. After removal of 0 bases from V and 3 bases from J, the junction contained 11 bases not matched to a gene. Germline CDR1 LGHDT, CDR2 YNNKEL (reference sequence). The CDR3, as DNA: TGTGCCAGCAGCCAAGAGCTTCTAGCGGGGGATACCTACTACGAGCAGTACTTC. It encodes CASSQELLAGDTYYEQYF.

The V call is TRBV7-9, the J call TRBJ2-3, with a tentative D call TRBD2 (6 bases). V was pared by 10 bases and J by 5 bases, with 16 bases between. The length of the CDR3 is 13 residues. CDR1 SEHNR and CDR2 FQNEAQ come from the germline V gene (reference sequence). This CDR3 is CAMGDSLGDTQYF. In nucleotides, the CDR3 is TGTGCCATGGGGGACTCCCTTGGAGATACGCAGTATTTT. Using reference TRBV7-9 and TRBJ2-3 for the parts outside the CDR3, the full variable domain is DTGVSQNPRHKITKRGQNVTFRCDPISEHNRLYWYRQTLGQGPEFLTYFQNEAQLEKSRLLSDRFSAERPKGSFSTLEIQRTEQGDSAMYLCAMGDSLGDTQYFGPGTRLTVL.

This clone was recorded a few times. The chain combines TRBV6-5 with TRBJ1-2, with TRBD1 as a possible D gene (6 bases). The germline gives CDR1 MNHEY, CDR2 SVGAGI. Trimming removed 6 bases from V and 4 bases from J, with 12 bases in between. This CDR3 contains 13 residues. The CDR3 protein is CASRRDRSYGYTF. DNA for the CDR3: TGTGCCAGCAGGCGAGACAGGAGCTATGGCTACACCTTC.